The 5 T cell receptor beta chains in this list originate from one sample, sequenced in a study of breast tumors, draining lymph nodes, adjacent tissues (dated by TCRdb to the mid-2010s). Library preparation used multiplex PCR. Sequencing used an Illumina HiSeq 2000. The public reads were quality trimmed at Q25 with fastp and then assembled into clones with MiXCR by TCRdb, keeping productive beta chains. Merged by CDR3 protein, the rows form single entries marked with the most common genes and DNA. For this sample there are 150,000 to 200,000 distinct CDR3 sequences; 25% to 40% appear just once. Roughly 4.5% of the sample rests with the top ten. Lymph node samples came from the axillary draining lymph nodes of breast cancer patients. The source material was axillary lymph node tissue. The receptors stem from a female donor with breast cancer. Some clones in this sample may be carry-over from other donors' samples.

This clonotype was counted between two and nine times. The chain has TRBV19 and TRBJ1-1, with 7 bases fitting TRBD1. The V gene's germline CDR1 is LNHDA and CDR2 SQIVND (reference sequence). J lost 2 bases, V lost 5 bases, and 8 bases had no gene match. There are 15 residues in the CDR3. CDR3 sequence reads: CASSVVTGRNTEAFF. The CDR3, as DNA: TGTGCCAGTAGTGTTGTGACAGGGAGAAACACTGAAGCTTTCTTT.

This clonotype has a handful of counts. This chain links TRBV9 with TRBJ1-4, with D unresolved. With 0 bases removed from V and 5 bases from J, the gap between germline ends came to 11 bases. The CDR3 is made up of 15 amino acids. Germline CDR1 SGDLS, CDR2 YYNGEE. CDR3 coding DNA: TGTGCCAGCAGCGTAGTGGAGCAGCTCAATGAAAAACTGTTTTTT. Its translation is CASSVVEQLNEKLFF.

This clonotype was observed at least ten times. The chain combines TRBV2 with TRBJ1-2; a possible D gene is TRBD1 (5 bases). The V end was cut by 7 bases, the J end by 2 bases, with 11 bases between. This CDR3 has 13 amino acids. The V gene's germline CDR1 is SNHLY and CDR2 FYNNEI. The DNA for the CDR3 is TGTGCCAGCACCGAGACAGACAACTATGGCTACACCTTC. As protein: CASTETDNYGYTF.

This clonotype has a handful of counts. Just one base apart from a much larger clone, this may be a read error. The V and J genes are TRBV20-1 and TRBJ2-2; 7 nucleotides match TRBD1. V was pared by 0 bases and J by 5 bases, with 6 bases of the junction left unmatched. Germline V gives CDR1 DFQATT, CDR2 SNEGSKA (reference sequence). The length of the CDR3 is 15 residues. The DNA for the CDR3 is TGCAGTGCTAGAGAGTGGCAGGGGGATACCGGGGAGCTGTTTTTT. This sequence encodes CSAREWQGDTGELFF.

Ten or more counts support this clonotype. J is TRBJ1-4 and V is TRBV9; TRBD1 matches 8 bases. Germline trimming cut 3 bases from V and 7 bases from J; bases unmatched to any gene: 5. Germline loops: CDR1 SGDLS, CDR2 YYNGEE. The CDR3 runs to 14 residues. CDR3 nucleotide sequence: TGTGCCAGCAGCGCTAGACAGGGGAGTGAAAAACTGTTTTTT. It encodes CASSARQGSEKLFF.